This paragraph covers one T cell receptor (beta chain) sequence. Its binding antigen is unknown. No base quality information exists; no much larger clone differs at one position. This sample is drawn from a study of T-cell memory formation after mild COVID-19 (dated by TCRdb to the early 2020s). For the study in its entirety: Most TCR sequence clusters were specific to one of the two donors. Longitudinal TCRalpha and TCRbeta repertoire sequencing tracked T-cell clones expanding and contracting after mild COVID-19 in a couple of donors. The cohort comprised two young, previously healthy adult volunteers, one female and one male. General conclusions and limits of the study: The study covered only a couple of mild cases, and larger cohorts including severe cases with pre-infection samples were considered necessary. Clones that contracted from day 15 to 85 showed balanced CD4/CD8 phenotypes, whereas a second wave of clones that expanded from day 15 to 37 leaned towards CD4+. Contracting CD4+ clones turned up mainly in the CM and EM memory subsets, whereas EMRA was where CD8+ clones were enriched. SARS-CoV-2 specificity of the second-wave clones peaking on day 37 was not confirmed. The detection of some responding clones in pre-infection memory suggests that pre-existing cross-reactive memory T cells joined the SARS-CoV-2 response.

Data came from an Illumina NovaSeq 6000. TCRalpha and TCRbeta cDNA libraries were constructed by 5'RACE with constant-segment primers, with sample barcodes and unique molecular identifiers being introduced. RNA was extracted from every sample with Trizol reagent. Amplification of the libraries took two PCR steps, and the second step added a second sample barcode plus Illumina TruSeq adapters. Sequencing of the libraries was done on an Illumina NovaSeq, producing 2 x 150 bp paired-end reads. On the authors' methods: Demultiplexing of reads and collapsing into UMI-guided consensus sequences were performed with migec v1.2.7. With mixcr v2.1.11, UMI consensuses were aligned to TRA and TRB V and J templates and assembled into clonotypes. Expanded or contracted clonotypes were those called significant by both edgeR and NoisET, with noise models trained on biological replicates. edgeR calls used a false discovery rate-adjusted p below 0.01 and a log2 fold-change threshold of 1. As an exploratory analysis of dynamics, max-normalized trajectories of the 1000 most abundant clonotypes were examined by PCA with hierarchical clustering. The CD4 or CD8 phenotype of responding clones was assigned using the separately sequenced CD4+ and CD8+ repertoires. TCRdb redid the processing of the public reads, applying fastp at Q25 and MiXCR, and retained in-frame beta chains. Rows with a matching CDR3 protein are joined into one entry that keeps the most common DNA and genes. TCRdb's processing, not the study's, gives the V and J calls here. The sample has 150,000 to 200,000 distinct CDR3 sequences on record, approximately 16% of them singletons. About 2% of the sample goes to the ten largest clones.

The CDR3 has 12 amino acids, counting the end cysteine and phenylalanine. Of all the DNA, just the CDR3 is kept, 36 bases in frame from base 1. The junction shows trimming of 8 bases on V and 4 bases on J, plus 14 bases between the germline ends. Taken from the germline V gene (reference sequence), the CDR1 and CDR2 loops are DFQATT and SNEGSKA. Ficoll-Paque density gradient centrifugation was the method used to isolate PBMCs. The V and J segments used are TRBV20-1 and TRBJ1-1; TRBD1 might be the D gene, on 6 matching bases. Sequencing input: PBMCs or a T cell subset sorted from them (not recorded which). The TCR was taken from an adult woman who had mild COVID-19 (a few samples of this study predate the infection). The sample titles of this study are shuffled in the database, so cell type and time point are left out; the donor was told from shared clones. The DNA sequence follows: TGCAGTCTACCCAGGGGTTTCACTGAAGCTTTCTTT. Its protein is CSLPRGFTEAFF.